The next 16 T cell receptor beta chains were all read from a single sample in a study of blood T cell repertoires in COVID-19. Libraries were prepared by immunoSEQ multiplex PCR; TCRdb keeps only in-frame clonotypes and omits some of them. The sample lists some 45,000 clones, roughly nine tenths occurring once. The source material was peripheral blood. Source of these receptors: a human donor in a cohort sampled during active COVID-19.

The rearrangement joins TRBV6-1 to TRBJ2-2, with D perhaps matching TRBD2 (6 bases). From germline, CDR1 is MNHNS and CDR2 SASEGT. This CDR3 has 16 residues. V shed 2 bases and J shed 0 bases, with 10 bases lying between them. CDR3 sequence: CASSEWAGSNTGELFF. CDR3 coding DNA: TGTGCCAGCAGTGAATGGGCGGGGTCGAACACCGGGGAGCTGTTTTTT.

This chain's CDR3 is CASKNRGNHEQYF. CDR3 in DNA: TGTGCCAGCAAAAACAGGGGAAATCACGAGCAGTACTTC. The rearrangement uses TRBV6-5 and TRBJ2-7; 7 bases are shared with TRBD1. Germline V gene sequence: CDR1 MNHEY, CDR2 SVGAGI. The junction had 8 bases not matched to a gene; V was cut back by 7 bases and J by 5 bases. The CDR3 runs 13 residues.

The J gene is TRBJ2-1, the V gene TRBV18, with 11 bases aligning to TRBD2. Germline V gene lookup returns CDR1 KGHSH and CDR2 LQKENI. V shed 0 bases and J 8 bases; nucleotides not matched to a gene: 6. The CDR3 runs 16 residues. CDR3 in DNA: TGTGCCAGCTCACCACCTAGCGGGGGGGCCACGGATGAGCAGTTCTTC. This gives the protein CASSPPSGGATDEQFF.

The rearrangement links TRBV19 to TRBJ2-6; 7 bases map to TRBD1. V trimming: 8 bases; J trimming: 4 bases; junction bases outside the gene matches: 14. Germline loops: CDR1 LNHDA, CDR2 SQIVND (reference sequence). This CDR3 has 17 amino acids. CDR3 protein: CASLAITGVLGANVLTF. CDR3 DNA: TGTGCCAGTCTTGCAATAACAGGGGTTTTGGGGGCCAACGTCCTGACTTTC.

The genes are TRBV6-5 and TRBJ2-7, with D possibly being TRBD1 (8 bases). The V gene's germline CDR1 is MNHEY and CDR2 SVGAGI. The CDR3 has 14 residues. Trimming left V 4 bases short and J 1 base short, with 11 bases between. CDR3 bases: TGTGCCAGCAGTTCACAGGGGGGGTCCTACGAGCAGTACTTC. Protein: CASSSQGGSYEQYF.

The chain has TRBV6-6 and TRBJ2-3; possible D gene TRBD2, 5 bases. Looked up from germline, CDR1 is MNHNY and CDR2 is SVGAGI (reference sequence). The CDR3 is made up of 12 amino acids. V dropped 6 bases and J dropped 2 bases, with 6 bases sitting between them. CDR3 sequence: CASRGVTDTQYF. In DNA form, the CDR3 reads TGTGCCAGCAGGGGAGTCACAGATACGCAGTATTTT.

For the CDR3, the DNA is TGTGCCAGCTCACCTGGAACAGGAGGGATCTACGAGCAGTACTTC. Translation: CASSPGTGGIYEQYF. This chain connects TRBV18 to TRBJ2-7; tentative D call: TRBD2 (6 bases). Germline CDR1 reads KGHSH; CDR2 reads LQKENI. Trimming took off 3 bases at V and 3 bases at J, with 15 bases between the two ends. The CDR3 is 15 amino acids. The full variable domain, completed using reference TRBV18 and TRBJ2-7, is NAGVMQNPRHLVRRRGQEARLRCSPMKGHSHVYWYRQLPEEGLKFMVYLQKENIIDESGMPKERFSAEFPKEGPSILRIQQVVRGDSAAYFCASSPGTGGIYEQYFGPGTRLTVT.

This clone occurred a few times. The chain is built from TRBV5-1 and TRBJ2-7; no definite D call. CDR1 and CDR2 (germline): SGHRS, YFSETQ. Trimming removed 0 bases at V and 1 base at J, with 8 bases between. The CDR3 spans 14 residues. The CDR3 protein is CASSLGATSYEQYF. The CDR3 DNA reads TGCGCCAGCAGCTTGGGAGCAACGTCCTACGAGCAGTACTTC.

The chain couples TRBV6-6 to TRBJ1-2; D not resolved. V lost 4 bases to trimming and J lost 2 bases, with 5 bases between them. This CDR3 has 12 residues. CDR1 is MNHNY, CDR2 SVGAGI, per germline (reference sequence). The CDR3 region is CASSSSNYGYTF. In DNA form, the CDR3 reads TGTGCCAGCAGTTCATCAAACTATGGCTACACCTTC.

This clone was picked up one time. The chain combines TRBV5-5 with TRBJ2-1; TRBD1 is a possible D gene (6 bases). This CDR3 comprises 13 residues. Germline V gene data show CDR1 as SGHKS and CDR2 as YYEKEE (reference sequence). V was cut by 4 bases and J by 7 bases, with 12 bases left in between. The CDR3 sequence: CASSHITGNEQFF. The CDR3, as DNA: TGTGCCAGCAGCCACATTACAGGGAATGAGCAGTTCTTC.

J is TRBJ2-5 and V is TRBV6-4; 11 positions match TRBD2. The CDR3 is 15 amino acids. Germline CDR1 reads MRHNA; CDR2 reads SNTAGT. Germline trimming cut 3 bases from V and 3 bases from J; bases unmatched to any gene: 3. The CDR3 sequence: CASSEGTSGEETQYF. CDR3 nucleotides: TGTGCCAGCAGTGAAGGGACTAGCGGTGAAGAGACCCAGTACTTC.

The chain couples TRBV6-2 or TRBV6-3 to TRBJ1-4; 9 bases are shared with TRBD1. The CDR3 is made up of 15 amino acids. V was clipped by 5 bases and J by 8 bases; unmatched bases: 9. Germline V gene data show CDR1 as MNHEY and CDR2 as SVGEGT. CDR3 sequence: CASSPGTGSSEKLFF. For the CDR3, the DNA is TGTGCCAGCAGTCCCGGGACAGGGTCATCGGAAAAACTGTTTTTT.

The CDR3 region has the DNA TGTGCCAGCAGTTATAGTCGCAGGGCGAACACCGGGGAGCTGTTTTTT. Its protein is CASSYSRRANTGELFF. The V gene is TRBV6-5, the J gene TRBJ2-2; possibly TRBD1 for D (5 bases). CDR3 size: 16 residues. Germline values: CDR1 MNHEY, CDR2 SVGAGI. V lost 3 bases and J 0 bases, leaving 11 bases between the germline ends.

The chain combines TRBV24-1 with TRBJ1-2; D not certain. CDR3 length: 14 residues. In germline, CDR1 is KGHDR, CDR2 SFDVKD. V lost 3 bases and J lost 5, with 12 bases in between. For the CDR3, the DNA is TGTGCCACCAGTGATCAGACAAGAGATTATGGCTACACCTTC. This translates into CATSDQTRDYGYTF.

CDR3 in amino acids: CASSILGTASNQPQHF. The CDR3 region has the DNA TGTGCCAGTAGTATACTAGGGACAGCGAGCAATCAGCCCCAGCATTTT. V is TRBV19 and J is TRBJ1-5; TRBD1 agrees at 7 bases. CDR3 size: 16 residues. The germline V gene has CDR1 LNHDA and CDR2 SQIVND (reference sequence). V shed 2 bases and J 1 base; nucleotides not matched to a gene: 5.

This clone was seen only once. This chain links TRBV4-1 with TRBJ2-7; 8 bases are a match to TRBD1. CDR3 length: 17 amino acids. CDR1 MGHRA and CDR2 YSYEKL come from the germline V gene. V lost 4 bases to trimming and J lost 0 bases; unmatched junction nucleotides: 11. CDR3 DNA sequence: TGCGCCAGCAGCCTTTCCGTGAGACAGGGGTTCTCCTACGAGCAGTACTTC. Amino acid sequence: CASSLSVRQGFSYEQYF.